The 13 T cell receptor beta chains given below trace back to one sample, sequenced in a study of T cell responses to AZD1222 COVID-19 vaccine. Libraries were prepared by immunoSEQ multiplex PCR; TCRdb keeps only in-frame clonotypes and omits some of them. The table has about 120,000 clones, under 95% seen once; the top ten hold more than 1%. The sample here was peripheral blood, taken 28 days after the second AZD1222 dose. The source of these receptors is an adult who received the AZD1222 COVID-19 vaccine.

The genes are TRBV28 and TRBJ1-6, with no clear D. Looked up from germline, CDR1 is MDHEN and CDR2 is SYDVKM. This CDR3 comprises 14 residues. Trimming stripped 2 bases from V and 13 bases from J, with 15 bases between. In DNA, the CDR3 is TGTGCCAGCAGTTTAGCCCTTGCCGGCGGGCCCCTCCACTTT. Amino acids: CASSLALAGGPLHF.

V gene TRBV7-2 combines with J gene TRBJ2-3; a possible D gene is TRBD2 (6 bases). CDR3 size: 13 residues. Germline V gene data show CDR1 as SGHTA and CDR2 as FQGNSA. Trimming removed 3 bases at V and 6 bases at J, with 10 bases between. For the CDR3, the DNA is TGTGCCAGCAGCTTCCCTAGCGAGGATACGCAGTATTTT. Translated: CASSFPSEDTQYF.

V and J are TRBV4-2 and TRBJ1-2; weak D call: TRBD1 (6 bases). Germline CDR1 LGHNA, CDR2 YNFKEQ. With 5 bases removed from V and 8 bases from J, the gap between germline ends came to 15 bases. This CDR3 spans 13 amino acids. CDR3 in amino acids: CASSSTGREGYTF. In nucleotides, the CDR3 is TGTGCCAGCAGCTCCACAGGGAGGGAAGGCTACACCTTC.

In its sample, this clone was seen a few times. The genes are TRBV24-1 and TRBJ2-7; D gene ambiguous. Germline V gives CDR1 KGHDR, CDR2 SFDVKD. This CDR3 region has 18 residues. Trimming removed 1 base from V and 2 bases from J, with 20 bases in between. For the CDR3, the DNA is TGTGCCACCAGTGATTTTAGTATGGTTGGTAGGGTGCCCTACGAGCAGTACTTC. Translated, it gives CATSDFSMVGRVPYEQYF.

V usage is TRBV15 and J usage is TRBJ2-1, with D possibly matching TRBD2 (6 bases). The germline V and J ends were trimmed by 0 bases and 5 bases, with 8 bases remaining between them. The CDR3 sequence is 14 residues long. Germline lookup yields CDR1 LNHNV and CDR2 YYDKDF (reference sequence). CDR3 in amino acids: CATSRDTGDNEQFF. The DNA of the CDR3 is TGTGCCACCAGCAGAGATACGGGGGACAATGAGCAGTTCTTC.

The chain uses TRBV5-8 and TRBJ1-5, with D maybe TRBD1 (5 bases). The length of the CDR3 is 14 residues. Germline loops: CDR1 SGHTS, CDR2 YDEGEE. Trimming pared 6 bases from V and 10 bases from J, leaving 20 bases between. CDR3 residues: CASTLLQQVPPQHF. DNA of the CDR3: TGTGCCAGCACCCTGCTTCAACAGGTGCCTCCCCAGCATTTT.

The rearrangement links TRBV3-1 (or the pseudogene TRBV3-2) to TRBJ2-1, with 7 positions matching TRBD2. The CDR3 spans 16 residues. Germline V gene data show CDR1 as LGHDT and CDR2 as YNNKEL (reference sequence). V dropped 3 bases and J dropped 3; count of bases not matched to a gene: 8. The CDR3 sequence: CASSQGRAGVYNEQFF. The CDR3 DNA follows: TGTGCCAGCAGCCAGGGACGGGCGGGAGTCTACAATGAGCAGTTCTTC.

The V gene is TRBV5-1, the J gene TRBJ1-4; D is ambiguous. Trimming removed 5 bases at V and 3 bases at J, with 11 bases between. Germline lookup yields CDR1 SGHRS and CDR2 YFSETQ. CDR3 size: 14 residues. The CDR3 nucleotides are TGCGCCAGCAGTCGGGCGGTAGCTAATGAAAAACTGTTTTTT. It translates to CASSRAVANEKLFF.

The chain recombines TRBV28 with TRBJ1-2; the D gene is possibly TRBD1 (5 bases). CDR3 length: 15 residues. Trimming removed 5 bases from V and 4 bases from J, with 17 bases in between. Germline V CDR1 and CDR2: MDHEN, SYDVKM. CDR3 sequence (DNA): TGTGCCAGCAGTCCCGCCGGGAGGGGAGCCTATGGCTACACCTTC. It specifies CASSPAGRGAYGYTF.

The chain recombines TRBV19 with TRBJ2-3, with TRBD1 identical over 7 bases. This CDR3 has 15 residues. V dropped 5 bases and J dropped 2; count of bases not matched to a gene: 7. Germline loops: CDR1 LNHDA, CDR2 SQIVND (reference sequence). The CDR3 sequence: CASSGRQGDTDTQYF. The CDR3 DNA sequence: TGTGCCAGTAGTGGACGACAGGGTGACACAGATACGCAGTATTTT.

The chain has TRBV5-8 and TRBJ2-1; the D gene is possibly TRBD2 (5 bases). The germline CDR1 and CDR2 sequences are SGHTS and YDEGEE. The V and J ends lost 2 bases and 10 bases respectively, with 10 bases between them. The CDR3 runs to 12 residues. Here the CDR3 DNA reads TGTGCCAGCAGCTTTTTGAGGGCCGAGCAGTTCTTC. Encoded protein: CASSFLRAEQFF.

CDR3 coding DNA: TGCAGCGCCGGGGTAGGCGGCACTGAAGCTTTCTTT. Protein product: CSAGVGGTEAFF. The rearrangement joins TRBV29-1 to TRBJ1-1; D gene unclear. V lost 7 bases and J 4 bases, leaving 13 bases between the germline ends. Germline V gives CDR1 SQVTM, CDR2 ANQGSEA. This CDR3 is 12 amino acids long. The variable domain in full, with the rest retrieved from reference TRBV29-1 and TRBJ1-1, is SAVISQKPSRDICQRGTSLTIQCQVDSQVTMMFWYRQQPGQSLTLIATANQGSEATYESGFVIDKFPISRPNLTFSTLTVSNMSPEDSSIYLCSAGVGGTEAFFGQGTRLTVV.

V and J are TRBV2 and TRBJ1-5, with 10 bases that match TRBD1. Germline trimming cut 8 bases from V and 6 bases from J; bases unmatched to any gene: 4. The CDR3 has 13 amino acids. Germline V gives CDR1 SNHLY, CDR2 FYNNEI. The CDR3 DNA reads TGTGCCAGCTGGACAGGGGGTAGTCAGCCCCAGCATTTT. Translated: CASWTGGSQPQHF.